Described below is a single T cell receptor (beta chain) sequence and its context. Its antigen is as yet unknown. The data are from a study of T cell repertoires in cytomegalovirus infection. Study in general: Public TCR beta signatures provided an indication of both CMV infection and a matching HLA type.

MiXCR was run by TCRdb on the reads, yielding one entry per CDR3 protein. The top ten clones hold 59% of a sample with 70,000 or so distinct CDR3 sequences, 25% to 30% of them seen once. Whole-study findings and limits: The cumulative frequency of public TCR beta families distinguished individuals who carried CMV together with the relevant HLA. CMV-specific TCR beta clonotypes restricted by HLA-C dominated the ex vivo response.

This CDR3 is 14 amino acids long. The V and J ends lost 6 bases and 1 base, in that order; junction bases with no gene match: 3. This clonotype was sampled from a human donor in good health (CMV status not recorded). Some clones in this sample may be carry-over from other donors' samples. The input for sequencing was CD8+ T cells from cultured PBMCs, taken from culture after CMV antigen stimulation. This sequence joins TRBV7-1 and TRBJ2-1; TRBD1 aligns across 7 bases. TRBV7-1 is an ORF; its function is uncertain. DNA for the CDR3: TGTGCCAGCAGAGCAGGGGGTTCCTACAATGAGCAGTTCTTC. This codes for CASRAGGSYNEQFF.